This is a list of T cell receptor beta chains from one sample in a study of blood T cell repertoires in COVID-19. Profiled with immunoSEQ multiplex PCR; TCRdb holds only in-frame clones, not every one. The sample lists some 96,000 clones, roughly 83% seen once, with roughly an eighth in the top ten. Sequencing was performed on peripheral blood. These receptors were collected from a human donor in a cohort sampled during active COVID-19. CDR3s include the opening cysteine and the closing phenylalanine or tryptophan. A D gene is named only where the DNA matches it firmly. The size of a clone is reported for some rows only, either as once, few or many, or as a class for expanded clones.

j_call | v_call | d_call | clone_size | cdr3_aa | cdr3_nt
TRBJ1-2 | TRBV4-1 | - | - | CASSQEPGMGGYTF | TGCGCCAGCAGCCAAGAACCGGGGATGGGTGGCTACACCTTC
TRBJ2-7 | TRBV10-3 | TRBD1 | - | CAIRDSGQSYEQYF | TGTGCCATCAGGGACTCGGGACAGAGCTACGAGCAGTACTTC
TRBJ2-7 | TRBV7-9 | TRBD1 | - | CASAPLGQSSYEQYF | TGTGCCAGCGCTCCGTTGGGACAGAGCTCCTACGAGCAGTACTTC
TRBJ1-2 | TRBV4-3 | - | - | CASSQNGGGYGYTF | TGCGCCAGCAGCCAGAATGGGGGAGGGTATGGCTACACCTTC
TRBJ1-4 | TRBV28 | TRBD1 | - | CASSRRGTGYEKLFF | TGTGCCAGCAGCCGCCGCGGGACAGGGTATGAAAAACTGTTTTTT
TRBJ1-2 | TRBV5-6 | - | - | CASSPSGMGYGYTF | TGTGCCAGCAGCCCCAGCGGAATGGGGTATGGCTACACCTTC
TRBJ2-5 | TRBV30 | - | - | CAWTGGARETQYF | TGTGCCTGGACTGGAGGGGCGAGGGAGACCCAGTACTTC
TRBJ2-7 | TRBV28 | TRBD1 | - | CASSLFQGEYEQYF | TGTGCCAGCAGTTTATTCCAGGGGGAGTACGAGCAGTACTTC
TRBJ1-6 | TRBV6-1 | - | - | CASIDRQGGYYNSPLHF | TGTGCCAGCATTGATCGCCAAGGGGGATACTATAATTCACCCCTCCACTTT
TRBJ2-7 | TRBV19 | TRBD2 | - | CASSIASGSYEQYF | TGTGCCAGTAGTATCGCTAGCGGGAGCTACGAGCAGTACTTC
TRBJ2-5 | TRBV6-5 | - | - | CASSWGGAPETQYF | TGTGCCAGCAGTTGGGGTGGGGCTCCAGAGACCCAGTACTTC
TRBJ1-2 | TRBV30 | - | - | CAWSPQGEGSYGYTF | TGTGCCTGGAGCCCACAGGGAGAAGGGTCTTATGGCTACACCTTC
TRBJ2-3 | TRBV19 | TRBD1 | - | CASSMGQPSTDTQYF | TGTGCCAGTAGTATGGGACAGCCGAGCACAGATACGCAGTATTTT
TRBJ2-7 | TRBV6-5 | - | - | CASSYNRDSEQYF | TGTGCCAGCAGTTACAACAGGGATTCCGAGCAGTACTTC
TRBJ2-1 | TRBV5-1 | - | - | CASSLGLRNEQFF | TGCGCCAGCAGCTTGGGGCTCCGCAATGAGCAGTTCTTC
TRBJ2-7 | TRBV5-6 | TRBD1 | - | CASSLATGGGDEQYF | TGTGCCAGCAGCTTGGCGACAGGGGGCGGCGACGAGCAGTACTTC
TRBJ2-1 | TRBV29-1 | TRBD1 | - | CSVEEGTGSSYNEQFF | TGCAGCGTTGAAGAGGGGACAGGGAGCTCCTACAATGAGCAGTTCTTC
TRBJ2-7 | TRBV21-1 | - | - | CASSDEPTGDYHEQYF | TGTGCCAGCAGCGATGAGCCGACAGGGGACTACCACGAGCAGTACTTC
TRBJ1-4 | TRBV25-1 | - | - | CASSPASGANEKLFF | TGTGCCAGCAGTCCCGCCTCGGGGGCTAATGAAAAACTGTTTTTT
TRBJ2-5 | TRBV11-1 | - | - | CASSSGASRSGETQYF | TGTGCCAGCAGCTCTGGGGCCAGTCGGTCGGGTGAGACCCAGTACTTC
TRBJ2-4 | TRBV6-2/TRBV6-3 | - | - | CASSYSTENIQYF | TGTGCCAGCAGTTACTCGACAGAAAACATTCAGTACTTC
TRBJ2-5 | TRBV6-5 | TRBD2 | - | CASTPPGGETQYF | TGTGCCAGCACCCCCCCCGGGGGGGAGACCCAGTACTTC
TRBJ1-1 | TRBV5-6 | - | - | CASRGYSTGNTEAFF | TGTGCCAGCAGGGGTTATTCTACGGGGAACACTGAAGCTTTCTTT
TRBJ2-7 | TRBV5-1 | TRBD2 | - | CASSFSGGTSYEQYF | TGCGCCAGCAGCTTTAGCGGGGGGACCTCCTACGAGCAGTACTTC
TRBJ2-2 | TRBV11-3 | TRBD1 | - | CASSLPGQGNTGELFF | TGTGCCAGCAGCTTACCGGGACAGGGGAACACCGGGGAGCTGTTTTTT
TRBJ1-4 | TRBV5-4 | TRBD1 | - | CASSSGQGAVEKLFF | TGTGCCAGCAGCTCCGGACAGGGGGCGGTTGAAAAACTGTTTTTT
TRBJ1-5 | TRBV2 | - | once | CASSPLIGVDQPQHF | TGTGCCAGCAGCCCCCTAATCGGGGTTGACCAGCCCCAGCATTTT
TRBJ2-3 | TRBV25-1 | TRBD2 | - | CASSNSGGAPDTQYF | TGTGCCAGCAGTAATAGCGGGGGGGCCCCAGATACGCAGTATTTT
TRBJ1-6 | TRBV12-3/TRBV12-4 | - | - | CASRQDNSPLHF | TGTGCCAGCAGGCAGGATAATTCACCCCTCCACTTT
TRBJ2-3 | TRBV5-6 | TRBD2 | - | CASATASGASWQYF | TGTGCCAGCGCCACGGCTAGCGGGGCTTCTTGGCAGTATTTT
TRBJ1-6 | TRBV19 | TRBD1 | once | CASRPRGRGNNSPLHF | TGTGCCAGTAGACCACGGGGCAGGGGGAATAATTCACCCCTCCACTTT
TRBJ2-2 | TRBV6-4 | - | - | CASSFGTGELFF | TGTGCCAGCAGCTTCGGCACCGGGGAGCTGTTTTTT
TRBJ2-3 | TRBV20-1 | TRBD2 | - | CSASKPGLAGGADTQYF | TGCAGTGCTAGTAAGCCCGGACTAGCGGGGGGGGCAGATACGCAGTATTTT
TRBJ1-6 | TRBV6-5 | TRBD1 | - | CASSGTGLWSPLHF | TGTGCCAGTTCCGGGACAGGTCTTTGGTCACCCCTCCACTTT
TRBJ2-2 | TRBV18 | - | - | CASSPRQNTGELFF | TGTGCCAGCTCACCACGACAGAACACCGGGGAGCTGTTTTTT
TRBJ1-6 | TRBV5-1 | TRBD1 | few | CASSLGTGQDNSPLHF | TGCGCCAGCAGCTTGGGGACAGGGCAGGATAATTCACCCCTCCACTTT
TRBJ2-7 | TRBV4-2 | TRBD1 | - | CASSLGQGSSYEQYF | TGTGCCAGCAGCCTCGGACAGGGCAGCTCCTACGAGCAGTACTTC
TRBJ1-2 | TRBV5-4 | - | - | CASSSELIGGYTF | TGTGCCAGCAGCTCGGAGCTGATCGGTGGCTACACCTTC
TRBJ1-2 | TRBV5-8 | TRBD1 | - | CASRPGGTYGYTF | TGTGCCAGCAGGCCAGGGGGAACCTATGGCTACACCTTC
TRBJ2-3 | TRBV18 | - | - | CASSPMRASPSSDTQYF | TGTGCCAGCTCACCCATGCGGGCCTCTCCCTCATCAGATACGCAGTATTTT
TRBJ2-3 | TRBV7-6 | TRBD2 | once | CASSLEAGEDTDTQYF | TGTGCCAGCAGCTTAGAGGCGGGAGAGGACACAGATACACAGTATTTT
TRBJ2-2 | TRBV7-3 | TRBD1 | - | CASSSGPGQVTGELFF | TGTGCCAGCAGCTCAGGACCGGGACAGGTCACCGGGGAGCTGTTTTTT
TRBJ1-5 | TRBV19 | TRBD1 | - | CASSTLGTGGNQPQHF | TGTGCCAGTAGTACCCTAGGGACAGGGGGCAATCAGCCCCAGCATTTT
TRBJ2-5 | TRBV6-4 | TRBD1 | - | CASREEPGTGVGQETQYF | TGTGCCAGCAGAGAAGAACCCGGGACAGGGGTGGGACAAGAGACCCAGTACTTC
TRBJ1-5 | TRBV19 | - | - | CASSINVGGQPQHF | TGTGCCAGTAGTATAAATGTAGGGGGTCAGCCCCAGCATTTT
TRBJ2-5 | TRBV9 | TRBD2 | - | CASSVSSGEGGQYF | TGTGCCAGCAGCGTGTCTAGCGGGGAAGGAGGCCAGTACTTC
TRBJ2-7 | TRBV19 | - | few | CASSIGGDYEQYF | TGTGCCAGTAGTATAGGCGGAGACTACGAGCAGTACTTC
TRBJ2-7 | TRBV25-1 | TRBD2 | - | CASTKGVAGGYEQYF | TGTGCCAGCACTAAAGGGGTAGCGGGAGGCTACGAGCAGTACTTC
TRBJ2-5 | TRBV7-2 | TRBD1 | - | CASSSRGETQYF | TGTGCCAGCAGCTCCAGGGGGGAGACCCAGTACTTC